The next 5 T cell receptor beta chains were all read from a single sample in a study of T-cell memory formation after mild COVID-19. In TCRdb, the 5' RACE reads were re-called with MiXCR into one record per CDR3 protein. The sample contains 550,000 to 600,000 distinct CDR3 sequences, about 20% of which appear only once. The sequencing sample was made of PBMCs or a T cell subset sorted from them (not recorded which). The receptor set was obtained from an adult woman who had mild COVID-19 (a few samples of this study predate the infection). Cell type and time point are not known.

This clonotype was observed a handful of times. The rearrangement uses TRBV29-1 and TRBJ1-3; D not resolved. The CDR3 runs to 15 residues. The V and J ends lost 2 bases and 4 bases respectively, with 15 bases between them. Germline CDR1 is SQVTM and CDR2 is ANQGSEA. CDR3 nucleotides: TGCAGCGTTGAATTTGACTCCAGAGTGGGAAACACCATATATTTT. Translation gives CSVEFDSRVGNTIYF.

This clonotype was seen repeatedly, ten times or more. The rearrangement joins TRBV18 to TRBJ2-7; D possibly corresponds to TRBD1 (6 bases). V was cut by 2 bases and J by 2 bases, with 10 bases left in between. Germline assignment: CDR1 KGHSH and CDR2 LQKENI. The CDR3 runs to 14 residues. The CDR3 sequence is CASSPRTDAYEQYF. The DNA for the CDR3 is TGTGCCAGCTCACCAAGGACAGACGCCTACGAGCAGTACTTC.

The chain couples TRBV6-2 or TRBV6-3 to TRBJ2-7; 7 positions agree with TRBD1. The ends lost 10 bases at V and 4 bases at J; junction bases unmatched: 13. There are 14 residues in the CDR3. Germline CDR1 and CDR2: MNHEY and SVGEGT. CDR3 DNA sequence: TGTGCCACCGAACCACAGGGGTACTTATACGAGCAGTACTTC. Translated, it gives CATEPQGYLYEQYF.

This clonotype was found a few times. The chain joins TRBV2 to TRBJ2-1, with 12 bases lining up with TRBD2. V was pared by 8 bases and J by 0 bases, with 8 bases of the junction left unmatched. This CDR3 contains 17 residues. Germline-derived CDR1 and CDR2 are SNHLY and FYNNEI. The CDR3 coding sequence is TGTGCCAGCCGGGCTAGCGGGGGGGGGAGCTCCTACAATGAGCAGTTCTTC. Encoded protein: CASRASGGGSSYNEQFF.

The table lists this clonotype with a few counts. The chain links TRBV28 to TRBJ2-1; no clear D gene. Trimming took 7 bases from V and 6 from J, leaving 10 bases between them. Germline V CDR1 and CDR2: MDHEN, SYDVKM. The CDR3 is 12 amino acids. The CDR3 DNA reads as TGTGCCAGCACCCCCGCGAGCAATGAGCAGTTCTTC. Amino acid sequence: CASTPASNEQFF. Combining the CDR3 with reference TRBV28 and TRBJ2-1 gives the whole variable domain DVKVTQSSRYLVKRTGEKVFLECVQDMDHENMFWYRQDPGLGLRLIYFSYDVKMKEKGDIPEGYSVSREKKERFSLILESASTNQTSMYLCASTPASNEQFFGPGTRLTVL.